The 18 T cell receptor beta chains presented below share a single source sample, sequenced in a study of blood T cell repertoires in COVID-19. Clones were sequenced by immunoSEQ multiplex PCR, and TCRdb holds only the in-frame ones, with some missing. Of roughly 380,000 clones in the sample, 70% to 85% were seen once. Sequencing was done on a sample of peripheral blood. These receptors were collected from a human donor with acute or convalescent COVID-19. The donor label of this sample is uncertain.

In its sample, this clone was seen a few times. This chain uses TRBV4-1 with TRBJ1-5; 7 bases fit TRBD1. Losses at the gene ends were 0 bases for V and 4 bases for J; bases not matched to a gene: 6. This CDR3 contains 16 residues. Germline values: CDR1 MGHRA, CDR2 YSYEKL. The CDR3: CASSQDRDSLNQPQHF. Written as DNA, the CDR3 is TGCGCCAGCAGCCAAGATCGGGACAGCCTAAATCAGCCCCAGCATTTT.

The chain links TRBV5-1 to TRBJ1-2; 10 bases map to TRBD1. From germline, CDR1 is SGHRS and CDR2 YFSETQ. The CDR3 loop spans 14 amino acids. The ends lost 4 bases at V and 7 bases at J; junction bases unmatched: 7. This CDR3 is CASSPPTGGSGYTF. Here the CDR3 DNA reads TGCGCCAGCAGCCCCCCGACAGGGGGCAGTGGCTACACCTTC.

The V call is TRBV27, the J call TRBJ2-1, with a weak D call TRBD2 (5 bases). The CDR3 runs 12 residues. V was cut by 3 bases and J by 11 bases, with 11 bases left in between. From germline, CDR1 is MNHEY and CDR2 SMNVEV (reference sequence). Written as DNA, the CDR3 is TGTGCCAGCAGTTTCTCGGGGATACAGCAGTTCTTC. It is translated as CASSFSGIQQFF.

The J gene is TRBJ2-7, the V gene TRBV27; 7 bases align to TRBD1. V dropped 5 bases and J dropped 0; count of bases not matched to a gene: 7. The CDR3 extends over 15 amino acids. Per the germline V gene, CDR1 is MNHEY and CDR2 is SMNVEV (reference sequence). The CDR3 loop reads CASSVDRASSYEQYF. In DNA, the CDR3 is TGTGCCAGCAGTGTCGACAGGGCAAGCTCCTACGAGCAGTACTTC.

This chain uses TRBV6-5 with TRBJ1-5, with 7 nucleotides matching TRBD1. V dropped 6 bases and J dropped 11; count of bases not matched to a gene: 7. CDR1 MNHEY and CDR2 SVGAGI come from the germline V gene. The length of the CDR3 is 12 residues. CDR3 loop: CASRDRRLAQHF. The CDR3 bases are TGTGCCAGCAGGGACAGGCGCCTCGCCCAGCATTTT.

The chain joins TRBV5-5 to TRBJ1-1, with 9 nucleotides matching TRBD1. CDR1 is SGHKS, CDR2 YYEKEE, per germline (reference sequence). V lost 2 bases and J lost 0; bases outside the gene matches: 17. CDR3 length: 20 amino acids. CDR3: CASSFKPPGGTGSMNTEAFF. Here the CDR3 DNA reads TGTGCCAGCAGCTTTAAACCCCCCGGCGGGACAGGGTCGATGAACACTGAAGCTTTCTTT. The full variable domain, with the rest looked up from reference TRBV5-5 and TRBJ1-1, is DAGVTQSPTHLIKTRGQQVTLRCSPISGHKSVSWYQQVLGQGPQFIFQYYEKEERGRGNFPDRFSARQFPNYSSELNVNALLLGDSALYLCASSFKPPGGTGSMNTEAFFGQGTRLTVV.

V usage is TRBV7-6 and J usage is TRBJ1-4; unclear D gene. Trimming took off 5 bases at V and 2 bases at J, with 15 bases between the two ends. The CDR3 is 16 amino acids. Germline CDR1 reads SGHVS; CDR2 reads FNYEAQ. The CDR3 DNA is TGTGCCAGCAGCCCAATACCGGGAACCACTAATGAAAAACTGTTTTTT. It specifies CASSPIPGTTNEKLFF.

This clone was picked up a small number of times. The chain carries TRBV19 and TRBJ1-1, with D possibly being TRBD1 (5 bases). This CDR3 comprises 15 residues. V lost 5 bases to trimming and J lost 1 base, with 14 bases between them. Germline CDR1 LNHDA, CDR2 SQIVND (reference sequence). The CDR3, as DNA: TGTGCCAGTAGTTTTCAGGGCGGTGGGAACACTGAAGCTTTCTTT. Protein: CASSFQGGGNTEAFF.

This clone was found once. This chain connects TRBV7-8 to TRBJ1-5, with D possibly matching TRBD1 (6 bases). V gave up 5 bases and J gave up 3 bases, with 14 bases separating them. The CDR3 contains 15 residues. Per germline, CDR1 SGHVS and CDR2 FQNEAQ. The CDR3 spells CASSRGGPLNQPQHF. CDR3 nucleotide sequence: TGTGCCAGCAGCCGAGGGGGGCCTCTCAATCAGCCCCAGCATTTT.

This sequence joins TRBV20-1 and TRBJ1-2; 7 nucleotides align to TRBD1. V trimming: 3 bases; J trimming: 4 bases; junction bases outside the gene matches: 5. Germline V gene data show CDR1 as DFQATT and CDR2 as SNEGSKA (reference sequence). The CDR3 is made up of 13 amino acids. For the CDR3, the DNA is TGCAGTGCTAGTGTGGACAGGATCTATGGCTACACCTTC. It codes for CSASVDRIYGYTF.

This chain connects TRBV7-9 to TRBJ1-3; possible D gene TRBD1, 5 bases. From germline, CDR1 is SEHNR and CDR2 FQNEAQ (reference sequence). Trimming removed 2 bases at V and 0 bases at J, with 11 bases between. The CDR3 totals 16 residues. The CDR3 region has the DNA TGTGCCAGCAGCTTAAGGGGAATAACCTCTGGAAACACCATATATTTT. It yields the protein CASSLRGITSGNTIYF.

The chain carries TRBV18 and TRBJ2-1; D unclear. Germline CDR1 reads KGHSH; CDR2 reads LQKENI. The CDR3 covers 16 residues. V lost 0 bases and J 0 bases, leaving 9 bases between the germline ends. The CDR3, as DNA: TGTGCCAGCTCACCACCGCGGCAGAGCTCCTACAATGAGCAGTTCTTC. Amino acid sequence: CASSPPRQSSYNEQFF.

This chain links TRBV30 with TRBJ1-2; the D gene is possibly TRBD1 (5 bases). Between the trimmed V and J ends, which lost 7 bases and 8 bases, there was a span of 17 bases. The CDR3 sequence is 12 residues long. Looked up from germline, CDR1 is GTSNPN and CDR2 is SVGIG (reference sequence). The CDR3 protein is CASQRGSGGYTF. The CDR3 DNA reads TGTGCCTCGCAAAGGGGAAGCGGGGGCTACACCTTC.

This clone showed up just once. J is TRBJ1-1 and V is TRBV19, with D tentatively TRBD1 (6 bases). The CDR3 sequence is 12 residues long. Trimming removed 11 bases at V and 4 bases at J, with 14 bases between. From germline, CDR1 is LNHDA and CDR2 SQIVND (reference sequence). The chain's CDR3 is CASKGEGTEAFF. For the CDR3, the DNA is TGTGCCTCAAAGGGGGAGGGCACTGAAGCTTTCTTT.

The chain is built from TRBV7-6 and TRBJ1-1, with D maybe TRBD1 (5 bases). The CDR3 has 15 amino acids. Germline CDR1 and CDR2: SGHVS and FNYEAQ. Trimming pared 8 bases from V and 2 bases from J, leaving 18 bases between. The CDR3 bases are TGTGCCAGCCGGGTTGGCACGGGACTAAACACTGAAGCTTTCTTT. It translates to CASRVGTGLNTEAFF.

V gene TRBV19 combines with J gene TRBJ1-4; a possible D gene is TRBD1 (5 bases). V lost 3 bases and J lost 3, with 14 bases in between. The CDR3 has 16 amino acids. Germline V gives CDR1 LNHDA, CDR2 SQIVND (reference sequence). The CDR3 DNA is TGTGCCAGTAGTATGACCTCAGGGCCGTCTAATGAAAAACTGTTTTTT. It encodes CASSMTSGPSNEKLFF.

This chain uses TRBV20-1 with TRBJ2-1, with 10 bases lining up with TRBD2. Trimming took 3 bases from V and 1 from J; bases not matched to a gene: 3. CDR1 DFQATT and CDR2 SNEGSKA come from the germline V gene (reference sequence). The CDR3 runs to 15 residues. CDR3 sequence (DNA): TGCAGTGCTAGTTTAGCGGGAGGTTCCTACAATGAGCAGTTCTTC. This codes for CSASLAGGSYNEQFF.

The chain carries TRBV7-6 and TRBJ1-6, with a weak D call TRBD1 (6 bases). The CDR3 is 15 amino acids. The V end lost 1 base, the J end lost 4 bases, and 8 bases lay between the germline ends. In germline, CDR1 is SGHVS, CDR2 FNYEAQ. The CDR3 region is CASSLVTGYNSPLHF. The CDR3 DNA reads TGTGCCAGCAGCTTAGTGACAGGTTATAATTCACCCCTCCACTTT.